A single sample is the source of the 30 T cell receptor beta chains below, sequenced in a study of blood T cell repertoires in COVID-19. Assay: immunoSEQ multiplex PCR; the TCRdb copy retains only in-frame clones and omits some. The table lists around 180,000 clones, about 87% of them singletons. Sequencing was done on a sample of peripheral blood. The origin of the receptors is a man aged 35 to 55 with active or convalescent COVID-19.

V and J are TRBV7-2 and TRBJ2-5; 7 bases line up with TRBD1. Trimming removed 4 bases from V and 5 bases from J; junction bases left unmatched: 13. CDR1 SGHTA and CDR2 FQGNSA come from the germline V gene. The CDR3 consists of 16 residues. CDR3 protein: CASSSTTGTVWETQYF. In DNA, the CDR3 is TGTGCCAGCAGCTCCACAACCGGGACAGTCTGGGAGACCCAGTACTTC.

The rearrangement uses TRBV6-6 and TRBJ2-3; TRBD2 is a possible D gene (7 bases). V gave up 6 bases and J gave up 2 bases, with 9 bases separating them. The CDR3 is 13 amino acids. The germline V gene has CDR1 MNHNY and CDR2 SVGAGI (reference sequence). The CDR3 loop reads CASRAGATDTQYF. The CDR3, as DNA: TGTGCCAGCAGGGCGGGGGCCACAGATACGCAGTATTTT.

The rearrangement uses TRBV7-9 and TRBJ2-7; D remains unclear. The germline V and J ends were trimmed by 5 bases and 5 bases, with 13 bases remaining between them. CDR1 SEHNR and CDR2 FQNEAQ come from the germline V gene (reference sequence). This CDR3 is 13 amino acids long. CDR3 in DNA: TGTGCCAGCAGCCTCCCAGGCGTCCACGAGCAGTACTTC. It encodes CASSLPGVHEQYF.

This clone was seen just once. The rearrangement uses TRBV18 and TRBJ2-3, with TRBD2 matching 8 bases. After removal of 3 bases from V and 5 bases from J, the junction contained 7 bases not matched to a gene. The CDR3 has 15 residues. CDR1 is KGHSH, CDR2 LQKENI, per germline. The CDR3: CASSPRRGAGDTQYF. For the CDR3, the DNA is TGTGCCAGCTCACCGAGGCGGGGGGCGGGAGATACGCAGTATTTT.

The chain employs TRBV10-1 and TRBJ1-5; D may be TRBD1 (5 bases). The CDR3 is 15 amino acids. CDR1 is WNHNN and CDR2 is SYGVQD in the germline V gene (reference sequence). The V gene lost 7 bases and the J gene lost 5 bases, with 18 bases spanning the gap. The chain's CDR3 is CASNKWRGRHQPQHF. The CDR3 DNA sequence: TGCGCCAGCAATAAGTGGAGGGGACGCCATCAGCCCCAGCATTTT.

The chain joins TRBV19 to TRBJ1-2; D not resolved. Germline values: CDR1 LNHDA, CDR2 SQIVND (reference sequence). The germline V and J ends were trimmed by 8 bases and 5 bases, with 15 bases remaining between them. The CDR3 runs to 13 residues. CDR3 residues: CASLIPRLYGYTF. The DNA of the CDR3 is TGTGCCAGTCTCATACCGAGACTGTATGGCTACACCTTC.

This chain links TRBV19 with TRBJ1-4, with no clear D. Trimming removed 6 bases from V and 0 bases from J, with 14 bases in between. This CDR3 comprises 16 residues. From germline, CDR1 is LNHDA and CDR2 SQIVND (reference sequence). The CDR3 reads CASSDWEEATNEKLFF. The DNA of the CDR3 is TGTGCCAGTAGCGACTGGGAGGAAGCAACTAATGAAAAACTGTTTTTT.

This clone was detected only a few times. V and J are TRBV5-4 and TRBJ1-6, with D unclear. The CDR3 is made up of 13 amino acids. V was shortened by 4 bases and J by 9 bases, with 11 bases between the two germline ends. The germline CDR1 and CDR2 sequences are SGHNT and YYREEE (reference sequence). This CDR3 is CASSPPSGSPLHF. CDR3 coding DNA: TGTGCCAGCAGCCCCCCCTCCGGTTCACCCCTCCACTTT.

The CDR3 loop reads CASSLSPHSPQHF. CDR3 bases: TGTGCCAGCAGCCTTTCGCCTCACTCGCCCCAGCATTTT. J is TRBJ1-5 and V is TRBV9; D gene uncertain. CDR3 size: 13 residues. The ends were cut back, 4 bases at V and 9 bases at J, with 14 bases in the middle. CDR1 SGDLS and CDR2 YYNGEE come from the germline V gene.

The rearrangement links TRBV6-1 to TRBJ1-5, with D unresolved. The CDR3 contains 17 residues. V lost 0 bases to trimming and J lost 0 bases, with 12 bases between them. From germline, CDR1 is MNHNS and CDR2 SASEGT. CDR3 sequence (DNA): TGTGCCAGCAGTGAAGCGCCCCCAACTTATAGCAATCAGCCCCAGCATTTT. Protein product: CASSEAPPTYSNQPQHF.

The genes are TRBV2 and TRBJ2-5; 9 positions agree with TRBD2. Germline V gene sequence: CDR1 SNHLY, CDR2 FYNNEI. The CDR3 is 15 residues long. V trimming: 3 bases; J trimming: 5 bases; junction bases outside the gene matches: 7. The CDR3 DNA reads TGTGCCAGCAGTGACCGGGGACTAGCTGCGGAGACCCAGTACTTC. Protein: CASSDRGLAAETQYF. The complete variable domain, with remaining parts taken from reference TRBV2 and TRBJ2-5, reads EPEVTQTPSHQVTQMGQEVILRCVPISNHLYFYWYRQILGQKVEFLVSFYNNEISEKSEIFDDQFSVERPDGSNFTLKIRSTKLEDSAMYFCASSDRGLAAETQYFGPGTRLLVL.

This chain links TRBV10-2 with TRBJ1-2; D is perhaps TRBD1 (5 bases). CDR3 size: 12 residues. V gave up 2 bases and J gave up 8 bases, with 9 bases separating them. In germline, CDR1 is WSHSY, CDR2 SAAADI. The CDR3 DNA sequence: TGCGCCAGCAGTGAGCAGGGAGGGGGCTACACCTTC. This gives the protein CASSEQGGGYTF.

V and J are TRBV5-1 and TRBJ2-2, with TRBD1 matching over 9 bases. This CDR3 is 16 amino acids long. With V trimmed by 1 base and J by 3 bases, 4 bases remained unmatched. Germline loops: CDR1 SGHRS, CDR2 YFSETQ. In DNA, the CDR3 is TGCGCCAGCAGCTTGACAGGGGGCGTCGACACCGGGGAGCTGTTTTTT. Translated, it gives CASSLTGGVDTGELFF. The variable domain in full, completed from reference TRBV5-1 and TRBJ2-2, reads KAGVTQTPRYLIKTRGQQVTLSCSPISGHRSVSWYQQTPGQGLQFLFEYFSETQRNKGNFPGRFSGRQFSNSRSEMNVSTLELGDSALYLCASSLTGGVDTGELFFGEGSRLTVL.

The J gene is TRBJ2-3, the V gene TRBV6-5, with TRBD2 as a possible D gene (6 bases). Germline V gene sequence: CDR1 MNHEY, CDR2 SVGAGI. V lost 3 bases and J lost 11, with 9 bases in between. The CDR3 length is 11 residues. Written as DNA, the CDR3 is TGTGCCAGCAGTTATGCGGGAATGCAGTATTTT. It encodes CASSYAGMQYF.

CDR3 DNA sequence: TGTGCCAGCAGTGGAGCAGGACAGGGGGGAAATGAGCAGTTCTTC. This gives the protein CASSGAGQGGNEQFF. V usage is TRBV28 and J usage is TRBJ2-1; 10 nucleotides align to TRBD1. The V gene end was trimmed by 5 bases and the J gene end by 7 bases; junction bases not matched to a gene: 8. Looked up from germline, CDR1 is MDHEN and CDR2 is SYDVKM. There are 15 residues in the CDR3. The full variable domain, in which reference TRBV28 and TRBJ2-1 provide the parts outside the CDR3, is DVKVTQSSRYLVKRTGEKVFLECVQDMDHENMFWYRQDPGLGLRLIYFSYDVKMKEKGDIPEGYSVSREKKERFSLILESASTNQTSMYLCASSGAGQGGNEQFFGPGTRLTVL.

The chain employs TRBV19 and TRBJ2-5, with 9 positions matching TRBD1. From germline, CDR1 is LNHDA and CDR2 SQIVND (reference sequence). The CDR3 has 12 amino acids. Losses at the gene ends were 10 bases for V and 7 bases for J; bases not matched to a gene: 7. The CDR3 protein is CATLTGGGTQYF. For the CDR3, the DNA is TGTGCCACCTTGACAGGGGGGGGGACCCAGTACTTC.

The chain recombines TRBV7-2 with TRBJ1-1, with 7 positions matching TRBD1. This CDR3 region has 13 residues. V shed 5 bases, J shed 4 bases, and the junction held 4 bases outside the gene matches. Germline values: CDR1 SGHTA, CDR2 FQGNSA. In nucleotides, the CDR3 is TGTGCCAGCAGCCCTTACAGGGGCACTGAAGCTTTCTTT. It is translated as CASSPYRGTEAFF.

This clone is a singleton in its sample. This chain links TRBV6-2 or TRBV6-3 with TRBJ1-2; D not resolved. Germline V CDR1 and CDR2: MNHEY, SVGEGT. This CDR3 is built from 12 residues. V lost 4 bases and J 4 bases, leaving 7 bases between the germline ends. CDR3 nucleotides: TGTGCCAGCAGTTCCCACAGCTATGGCTACACCTTC. It is translated as CASSSHSYGYTF.

The chain joins TRBV9 to TRBJ1-1; 8 nucleotides align to TRBD1. This CDR3 is 12 amino acids long. The germline V gene encodes CDR1 SGDLS and CDR2 YYNGEE. The V segment lost 1 base and the J segment 7 bases; nucleotides outside the gene matches: 0. The CDR3 sequence is CASSVTGGEAFF. The DNA of the CDR3 is TGTGCCAGCAGCGTAACAGGGGGTGAAGCTTTCTTT.

The rearrangement uses TRBV5-6 and TRBJ1-2, with TRBD1 matching over 7 bases. From germline, CDR1 is SGHDT and CDR2 YYEEEE. The CDR3 contains 13 residues. Losses at the gene ends were 3 bases for V and 7 bases for J; bases not matched to a gene: 6. The CDR3 bases are TGTGCCAGCAGCTGGGGGACAGAGTCTGGCTACACCTTC. Protein: CASSWGTESGYTF.

This chain joins TRBV12-3 or TRBV12-4 and TRBJ2-7; no clear D. The CDR3 is made up of 11 amino acids. Trimming cost V 6 bases and J 6 bases, with 9 bases left between them. The CDR3 sequence: CASSPSSEQYF. As DNA, the CDR3 is TGTGCCAGCAGCCCCTCTAGCGAGCAGTACTTC.

The chain combines TRBV6-1 with TRBJ2-2, with 7 bases that match TRBD1. V dropped 2 bases and J dropped 7; count of bases not matched to a gene: 7. Germline CDR1 is MNHNS and CDR2 is SASEGT. This CDR3 contains 15 residues. The chain's CDR3 is CASSENRGIFGELFF. Written as DNA, the CDR3 is TGTGCCAGCAGTGAAAACAGGGGAATCTTCGGGGAGCTGTTTTTT.

The count of this clone is one. This sequence joins TRBV30 and TRBJ1-2, with 8 positions matching TRBD1. Germline V CDR1 and CDR2: GTSNPN, SVGIG (reference sequence). The V segment lost 4 bases and the J segment 4 bases; nucleotides outside the gene matches: 5. CDR3 length equals 13 residues. Written as DNA, the CDR3 is TGTGCCTGGAACCGGGACAGGCCCTATGGCTACACCTTC. Translation gives CAWNRDRPYGYTF.

In its sample, this clone was seen once. The rearrangement links TRBV4-1 to TRBJ1-1, with D unclear. Germline loops: CDR1 MGHRA, CDR2 YSYEKL. V was shortened by 0 bases and J by 3 bases, with 8 bases between the two germline ends. This CDR3 region has 14 residues. The CDR3 nucleotides are TGCGCCAGCAGCCAAGAAGGAGGGTACACTGAAGCTTTCTTT. This codes for CASSQEGGYTEAFF.

This chain joins TRBV25-1 and TRBJ1-4; TRBD1 matches 8 bases. V lost 6 bases, J lost 3 bases, and 6 bases stayed unmatched. Germline V CDR1 and CDR2: MGHDK, SYGVNS. The CDR3 is made up of 15 amino acids. The CDR3 DNA reads TGTGCCAGCAGGGAGACAGGGGAGGCTAATGAAAAACTGTTTTTT. Amino acid sequence: CASRETGEANEKLFF.

The chain combines TRBV5-4 with TRBJ2-7; D is unresolved. The length of the CDR3 is 13 residues. V was pared by 1 base and J by 2 bases, with 7 bases between. From germline, CDR1 is SGHNT and CDR2 YYREEE (reference sequence). The CDR3 coding sequence is TGTGCCAGCAGCTTGAACACCGCCTACGAGCAGTACTTC. Protein: CASSLNTAYEQYF. Complete variable domain (other parts from reference TRBV5-4 and TRBJ2-7): ETGVTQSPTHLIKTRGQQVTLRCSSQSGHNTVSWYQQALGQGPQFIFQYYREEENGRGNFPPRFSGLQFPNYSSELNVNALELDDSALYLCASSLNTAYEQYFGPGTRLTVT.

A remark on this clone: The identical CDR3 is also encoded by other nucleotide sequences in the sample. The V gene is TRBV9, the J gene TRBJ1-6; D is unclear. Between the trimmed V and J ends, which lost 0 bases and 11 bases, there was a span of 12 bases. This CDR3 spans 14 amino acids. CDR1 is SGDLS and CDR2 is YYNGEE in the germline V gene. The CDR3 sequence is CASSVGEVKPPLHF. CDR3 nucleotides: TGTGCCAGCAGCGTAGGAGAAGTTAAACCACCCCTCCACTTT.

The chain couples TRBV2 to TRBJ2-7; 8 nucleotides agree with TRBD1. V shed 8 bases and J 0 bases; nucleotides not matched to a gene: 6. The CDR3 length is 14 residues. Germline loops: CDR1 SNHLY, CDR2 FYNNEI. The CDR3 loop reads CASGLDRGSYEQYF. CDR3 coding DNA: TGTGCCAGCGGGCTAGACAGGGGCTCCTACGAGCAGTACTTC. The full variable domain, with the rest looked up from reference TRBV2 and TRBJ2-7, is EPEVTQTPSHQVTQMGQEVILRCVPISNHLYFYWYRQILGQKVEFLVSFYNNEISEKSEIFDDQFSVERPDGSNFTLKIRSTKLEDSAMYFCASGLDRGSYEQYFGPGTRLTVT.

The rearrangement links TRBV7-8 to TRBJ1-1; 8 bases match TRBD1. The V gene's germline CDR1 is SGHVS and CDR2 FQNEAQ. J was trimmed by 4 bases and V by 5 bases; bases with no gene match: 6. The CDR3 extends over 14 amino acids. The CDR3, as DNA: TGTGCCAGCAGCACCCGACAGGGGCCCACTGAAGCTTTCTTT. It is translated as CASSTRQGPTEAFF.

This clone was detected only a few times. V usage is TRBV3-1 (or the pseudogene TRBV3-2) and J usage is TRBJ1-2, with D tentatively TRBD1 (5 bases). Trimming shortened V by 0 bases and J by 12 bases, and 17 bases separated the two germline ends. The germline V gene encodes CDR1 LGHDT and CDR2 YNNKEL (reference sequence). The CDR3 is 14 amino acids. DNA for the CDR3: TGTGCCAGCAGCCAAGATGGGAGGCGGCGGGGGGACACCTTC. Translation: CASSQDGRRRGDTF.